This T cell receptor beta chain was captured by sequencing in a study of cytomegalovirus exposure and HLA in healthy donors. The PCR was carried out with 60 Vbeta primers and 13 Jbeta primers. Assay used: immunoSEQ multiplex PCR; TCRdb lists only in-frame clones, some missing. The data hold 150,000 to 200,000 clones, with about 65% observed a single time. The CDR3 runs to 13 residues. Per germline, CDR1 MNHNY and CDR2 SVGAGI (reference sequence). With 5 bases removed from V and 8 bases from J, the gap between germline ends came to 15 bases. Findings and limits, study-wide: There were 150 to 200 TCR beta chains listed as cytomegalovirus-associated. Earlier results showed most TCR beta V segments being productive about 90% or about 30% of the time.

This clone was picked up a small number of times. Its cognate antigen is unknown. This TCR came from a man aged 40-49 years in good health and CMV-seropositive. Sample: PBMCs. The gene calls are TRBV6-6 and TRBJ1-2, with D possibly TRBD1 on 5 matching bases. This CDR3 reads CASSLDKNTGYTF. The CDR3, as DNA: TGTGCCAGCAGTCTGGACAAGAATACCGGCTACACCTTC.